One and the same sample provided the 3 T cell receptor beta chains below, sequenced in a study of blood T cell repertoires in COVID-19. This table comes from immunoSEQ multiplex PCR, and its TCRdb copy is limited to in-frame clones, with some not included. This table holds under 350,000 clones, 85% to 90% found once. The material sequenced was PBMCs or T cells enriched from blood (not recorded which). These receptors originate from a man aged 25-40 years who had recovered from COVID-19.

The CDR3 DNA is TGCGCCAGCAGCCTTCGGACAGGGCCCAGTGAAAAACTGTTTTTT. Translation gives CASSLRTGPSEKLFF. The chain has TRBV4-1 and TRBJ1-4; 8 nucleotides match TRBD1. In germline, CDR1 is MGHRA, CDR2 YSYEKL. The CDR3 covers 15 residues. J was trimmed by 7 bases and V by 4 bases; bases with no gene match: 8.

This clone was recorded only once. An end of the junction differs from the germline gene, which may be a read error. The chain joins TRBV6-5 to TRBJ2-7, with 11 positions matching TRBD2. Germline V lookup: CDR1 MNHEY, CDR2 SVGAGI. CDR3 length: 13 amino acids. Here the CDR3 DNA reads TGTGCCAGCAGTTACTCGACTAGCGGGAACACAAACTTC. Its translation is CASSYSTSGNTNF.

The chain combines TRBV6-5 with TRBJ1-2; TRBD1 matches 7 bases. Germline V gene lookup returns CDR1 MNHEY and CDR2 SVGAGI. This CDR3 is built from 15 residues. V was clipped by 7 bases and J by 4 bases; unmatched bases: 12. This CDR3 is CASNPGPRDSYGYTF. The CDR3 DNA follows: TGTGCCAGCAACCCTGGGCCCCGGGACAGCTATGGCTACACCTTC.